The 8 T cell receptor beta chains listed next were all sequenced from one sample in a study of blood T cell repertoires in COVID-19. Sequencing was performed with immunoSEQ multiplex PCR; in TCRdb, only in-frame clones are kept and a portion is missing. The sample yields a few hundred thousand clones, 90% seen once. Sequenced: PBMCs or T cells enriched from blood (not recorded which). Every receptor here comes from a woman younger than 30 with acute COVID-19.

This chain uses TRBV4-2 with TRBJ1-5; D possibly corresponds to TRBD1 (5 bases). CDR3 length: 14 amino acids. Between the trimmed V and J ends, which lost 0 bases and 6 bases, there was a span of 9 bases. Germline assignment: CDR1 LGHNA and CDR2 YNFKEQ. The CDR3 DNA sequence: TGTGCCAGCAGCCAAGACAGGGTGGGTCAGCCCCAGCATTTT. Its protein is CASSQDRVGQPQHF.

The chain couples TRBV28 to TRBJ2-5, with TRBD2 matching 10 bases. Per the germline V gene, CDR1 is MDHEN and CDR2 is SYDVKM. There are 17 residues in the CDR3. Losses at the gene ends were 1 base for V and 5 bases for J; bases not matched to a gene: 10. As DNA, the CDR3 is TGTGCCAGCAGTTTATCTACTCCTAGCGGGGGAGGGGAGACCCAGTACTTC. Translation gives CASSLSTPSGGGETQYF.

This clone was observed a single time. The chain carries TRBV5-6 and TRBJ2-1; TRBD2 might be the D (6 bases). The CDR3 loop spans 16 amino acids. Germline V gene sequence: CDR1 SGHDT, CDR2 YYEEEE. V dropped 0 bases and J dropped 7 bases, with 17 bases sitting between them. Here the CDR3 reads CASSLVGGKPGNEQFF. The CDR3 coding sequence is TGTGCCAGCAGCTTGGTTGGCGGGAAGCCGGGTAATGAGCAGTTCTTC.

DNA of the CDR3: TGTGCCAGCAGTTACTCAACAGGGGACATCTTCAATGAGCAGTTCTTC. It encodes CASSYSTGDIFNEQFF. The chain has TRBV6-5 and TRBJ2-1; 7 bases align to TRBD1. The CDR3 extends over 16 amino acids. Germline V gives CDR1 MNHEY, CDR2 SVGAGI. Germline trimming cut 0 bases from V and 6 bases from J; bases unmatched to any gene: 8.

The CDR3: CATSDPGSQTIEQYF. DNA of the CDR3: TGTGCCACCAGTGACCCCGGGTCCCAAACTATCGAGCAGTACTTC. The chain joins TRBV24-1 to TRBJ2-7; unclear D gene. Germline V gene sequence: CDR1 KGHDR, CDR2 SFDVKD. This CDR3 is built from 15 residues. Trimming removed 4 bases from V and 6 bases from J, with 18 bases in between.

The rearrangement uses TRBV19 and TRBJ2-4; tentative D call: TRBD2 (6 bases). Germline CDR1 LNHDA, CDR2 SQIVND (reference sequence). CDR3 length: 15 residues. Trimming removed 3 bases from V and 8 bases from J, with 17 bases in between. The DNA for the CDR3 is TGTGCCAGTAGTATCCCGATCGCGGGAATTGACATTCAGTACTTC. This translates into CASSIPIAGIDIQYF.

This chain links TRBV28 with TRBJ2-1; D is possibly TRBD2 (6 bases). Germline-derived CDR1 and CDR2 are MDHEN and SYDVKM. Deletions cut 2 bases from V and 4 bases from J, with 12 bases between. CDR3 size: 15 residues. As DNA, the CDR3 is TGTGCCAGCAGTTTAGAACTAGCTCGTTACAATGAGCAGTTCTTC. Translating gives CASSLELARYNEQFF.

The chain links TRBV29-1 to TRBJ2-2; 10 nucleotides line up with TRBD2. The CDR3 sequence is 14 residues long. The trim removed 6 bases at V and 4 bases at J, leaving 5 bases unmatched. Germline V gene lookup returns CDR1 SQVTM and CDR2 ANQGSEA. The CDR3 protein is CSVDSGRATGELFF. The DNA of the CDR3 is TGCAGCGTAGACAGCGGGAGGGCCACCGGGGAGCTGTTTTTT.